The rows below give T cell receptor beta chains drawn from one sample of a study of CD8 T cells in ankylosing spondylitis. Using its own MiXCR run on the 5' RACE reads, TCRdb lists one record per CDR3 protein. The sample contains approximately 220,000 distinct CDR3 sequences, approximately 20% of which appear only once. The sequenced material came from blood, either unsorted or a sorted T cell fraction (not recorded which). The source of these receptors is a male donor with ankylosing spondylitis. Each CDR3 is given with its conserved first and last residue. D genes are given only for firm matches. Some rows mark clone size as missing; the rest say once, few, many or name a class of expanded clone.

>TRBJ1-2|-|TRBV27|-
TGTGCCAGCAGTTGGGCAGGATCTAACTATGGCTACACCTTC
CASSWAGSNYGYTF
>TRBJ2-7|few|TRBV4-3|-
TGCGCCAGCAGCCAAGATTGGGGTTCGGTGACTCACGAGCAGTACTTC
CASSQDWGSVTHEQYF
>TRBJ1-3|few|TRBV4-1|TRBD1
TGCGCCAGCAGGCCCACCTCTGGGACAGGGGTTGGAAACACCATATATTTT
CASRPTSGTGVGNTIYF
>TRBJ2-4|few|TRBV27|-
TGTGCCAGCAGCTTAGGGGTAAAAAACATTCAGTACTTC
CASSLGVKNIQYF
>TRBJ2-2|few|TRBV6-4|-
TGTGCCAGCAGTGACCTAGCCAACACCGGGGAGCTGTTTTTT
CASSDLANTGELFF
>TRBJ2-1|-|TRBV7-9|-
TGTGCCAGCCAGCTACCCCAAGGATTCATTAATGAGCAGTTCTTC
CASQLPQGFINEQFF
>TRBJ2-7|few|TRBV27|TRBD2
TGTGCCACCAGACTAGCGGGGGGCTACGAGCAGTACTTC
CATRLAGGYEQYF
>TRBJ2-5|few|TRBV30|TRBD2
TGTGCCTGGAGTCTCGGACTAGCGGCGCAGGAGACCCAGTACTTC
CAWSLGLAAQETQYF
>TRBJ2-2|few|TRBV28|-
TGTGCCAGCAGCACCCGGGTCCCGAGCACCGGGGAGCTGTTTTTT
CASSTRVPSTGELFF
>TRBJ1-1|-|TRBV6-5|-
TGTGCCAGCAGACCAGACTTGGGGAGAGACACTGAAGCTTTCTTT
CASRPDLGRDTEAFF
>TRBJ2-2|-|TRBV11-2|-
TGTGCCAGCAGCTTAGAAGGAGCAGTTGGCGGGGAGCTGTTTTTT
CASSLEGAVGGELFF
>TRBJ2-1|-|TRBV29-1|-
TGCAGCGTTGTTGGGGGGTCCTACAATGAGCAGTTCTTC
CSVVGGSYNEQFF
>TRBJ1-4|few|TRBV4-1|-
TGCGCCAGCAGCCAAGGCGCGAGTCAGGGTAATGAAAAACTGTTTTTT
CASSQGASQGNEKLFF
>TRBJ1-1|-|TRBV10-1|-
TGCGCCAGCAGTGAAACGGACACTGAAGCTTTCTTT
CASSETDTEAFF
>TRBJ2-3|-|TRBV14|-
TGTGCCAGCAGCCAAGAGTGGGAGATGGGCACAGATACGCAGTATTTT
CASSQEWEMGTDTQYF
>TRBJ2-7|-|TRBV19|-
TGTGCCAGTAGTATCTCGGACGGTTCCTACGAGCAGTACTTC
CASSISDGSYEQYF
>TRBJ2-1|few|TRBV20-1|-
TGCAGTGAAGGGACAAGTCCTGAGCAGTTCTTC
CSEGTSPEQFF
>TRBJ2-7|few|TRBV7-9|TRBD1
TGTGCCAGCAGCTTAGCTGGGACAGGGGTTCTGGGGGAGCAGTACTTC
CASSLAGTGVLGEQYF
>TRBJ2-7|few|TRBV11-2|-
TGTGCCAGCAGCTTCTCAGGTGGTCCCTACGAGCAGTACTTC
CASSFSGGPYEQYF
>TRBJ2-5|many|TRBV12-3/TRBV12-4|-
TGTGCCAGCAGCGGACAAGAGACCCAGTACTTC
CASSGQETQYF
>TRBJ2-7|-|TRBV5-6|-
TGTGCCAGCAGCCTTAGCGGCATTCTCTCCTACGAGCAGTACTTC
CASSLSGILSYEQYF
>TRBJ2-1|-|TRBV27|TRBD2
TGTGCCAGCAGTTTATCGTCGGGGGGGCCGGGTGAGCAGTTCTTC
CASSLSSGGPGEQFF
>TRBJ2-1|many|TRBV28|-
TGTGCCAGCAGCCCTGGCTACAATGAGCAGTTCTTC
CASSPGYNEQFF